The 29 T cell receptor beta chains in this list originate from one sample, sequenced in a study of T cells in Graves' hyperthyroidism and ophthalmopathy. TCR beta CDR3 regions were amplified from RNA. The HTBI primer set was used in a first-round RT-PCR of the TCR CDR3. TCRdb independently ran MiXCR on the multiplex PCR reads; one entry per CDR3 protein. Here the sample spans a few hundred thousand distinct CDR3 sequences, 20% to 30% being singletons. The sample was blood. These receptors all come from a man in his forties or fifties with Graves' hyperthyroidism.

The chain is built from TRBV20-1 and TRBJ2-3, with 7 bases lining up with TRBD2. Per germline, CDR1 DFQATT and CDR2 SNEGSKA (reference sequence). This CDR3 is built from 14 residues. The V and J ends lost 3 bases and 7 bases, in that order; junction bases with no gene match: 10. CDR3 in amino acids: CSASGRGSGNTQYF. The CDR3 DNA follows: TGCAGTGCTAGTGGTCGCGGGAGTGGAAATACGCAGTATTTT.

The rearrangement joins TRBV6-2 or TRBV6-3 to TRBJ2-2; D is unclear. With 5 bases removed from V and 7 bases from J, the gap between germline ends came to 11 bases. The germline V gene encodes CDR1 MNHEY and CDR2 SVGEGT. The CDR3 length is 13 residues. The CDR3 loop reads CASSTSYGGELFF. The CDR3 coding sequence is TGTGCCAGCAGTACCTCTTACGGCGGGGAGCTGTTTTTT.

This clonotype was detected ten times or more. Germline is not matched at one junction end, which may reflect a read error. V is TRBV5-1 and J is TRBJ2-1; 9 bases are a match to TRBD2. CDR1 is SGHRS, CDR2 YFSETQ, per germline. The CDR3 sequence is 15 residues long. The CDR3 is CASSYSGSSYNEQFF. DNA of the CDR3: TGTGCCAGCAGTTATAGCGGGAGCTCCTACAATGAGCAGTTCTTC.

A few counts support this clonotype. The chain uses TRBV24-1 and TRBJ2-3, with a possible D match to TRBD1 (5 bases). Germline V gene sequence: CDR1 KGHDR, CDR2 SFDVKD. The CDR3 is 11 residues long. V was cut by 6 bases and J by 5 bases, with 5 bases left in between. CDR3 in DNA: TGTGCCACCAGTAGGGGAGATACGCAGTATTTT. The encoded protein is CATSRGDTQYF.

This rearrangement joins TRBV5-1 to TRBJ2-3; D gene uncertain. Between the trimmed V and J ends, which lost 0 bases and 4 bases, there was a span of 12 bases. The CDR3 totals 15 residues. CDR1 SGHRS and CDR2 YFSETQ come from the germline V gene. DNA for the CDR3: TGCGCCAGCAGCTTGGTAACAGCCCCCCCAGATACGCAGTATTTT. Encoded protein: CASSLVTAPPDTQYF.

The CDR3 loop reads CASTSVGGWNQPQHF. The CDR3 bases are TGTGCCAGCACCTCGGTGGGGGGTTGGAATCAGCCCCAGCATTTT. V and J are TRBV27 and TRBJ1-5, with D perhaps TRBD1 (5 bases). This CDR3 is 15 amino acids long. Trimming took 7 bases from V and 4 from J, leaving 17 bases between them. Germline assignment: CDR1 MNHEY and CDR2 SMNVEV (reference sequence).

This clonotype showed up just a few times. The V gene is TRBV7-9, the J gene TRBJ2-3; D uncertain. The CDR3 is 12 residues long. V was trimmed by 5 bases and J by 6 bases, leaving 9 bases between them. The germline V gene encodes CDR1 SEHNR and CDR2 FQNEAQ (reference sequence). The chain's CDR3 is CASSDQSDTQYF. CDR3 nucleotide sequence: TGTGCCAGCAGCGATCAGTCCGATACGCAGTATTTT.

J is TRBJ2-3 and V is TRBV15; the D is unclear. CDR3 length equals 13 residues. V lost 1 base, J lost 3 bases, and 5 bases lay in between. Germline assignment: CDR1 LNHNV and CDR2 YYDKDF (reference sequence). The chain's CDR3 is CATSRVQTDTQYF. The CDR3 DNA is TGTGCCACCAGCAGAGTGCAGACAGATACGCAGTATTTT.

In its sample, this clonotype was seen a few times. The chain recombines TRBV6-2 or TRBV6-3 with TRBJ2-3; TRBD2 aligns across 7 bases. The CDR3 extends over 16 amino acids. Germline-derived CDR1 and CDR2 are MNHEY and SVGEGT. Trimming removed 2 bases from V and 0 bases from J; junction bases left unmatched: 5. CDR3 protein: CASSYARGVSTDTQYF. The CDR3 DNA is TGTGCCAGCAGTTACGCCCGGGGGGTGAGCACAGATACGCAGTATTTT.

The chain combines TRBV12-3 or TRBV12-4 with TRBJ2-3, with TRBD1 identical over 11 bases. Trimming at V came to 5 bases and at J to 4 bases, leaving 5 bases not matched to a gene. The CDR3 totals 15 residues. The CDR3 loop reads CASSPRDRGADTQYF. CDR3 bases: TGTGCCAGCAGTCCCCGGGACAGGGGGGCAGATACGCAGTATTTT.

This clonotype has more than one count but fewer than ten. This sequence joins TRBV5-1 and TRBJ1-6; D perhaps matches TRBD1 (6 bases). The CDR3 has 16 amino acids. The V gene's germline CDR1 is SGHRS and CDR2 YFSETQ. V lost 0 bases and J 10 bases, leaving 17 bases between the germline ends. The CDR3 protein is CASSLGVRTAESPLHF. The CDR3 DNA sequence: TGCGCCAGCAGCTTGGGGGTTCGGACAGCCGAGTCACCCCTCCACTTT.

This clonotype came up many times. The chain joins TRBV11-2 to TRBJ1-1; no firm D call. Germline-derived CDR1 and CDR2 are SGHAT and FQNNGV. The CDR3 extends over 13 amino acids. V lost 2 bases to trimming and J lost 1 base, with 5 bases between them. The CDR3 spells CASSLQENTEAFF. CDR3 nucleotide sequence: TGTGCCAGCAGCTTACAGGAGAACACTGAAGCTTTCTTT.

This clonotype is a singleton in its sample. Just one base apart from a much larger clone, this may be a read error. The chain is built from TRBV28 and TRBJ2-1; D is possibly TRBD2 (5 bases). The CDR3 extends over 13 amino acids. Germline V gene sequence: CDR1 MDHEN, CDR2 SYDVKM. In DNA, the CDR3 is TGTGCCAGCACGTTAGCGCAACTTAATGGGCAGTTCTTC. It encodes CASTLAQLNGQFF. Supplemented by reference TRBV28 and TRBJ2-1, the full variable domain reads DVKVTQSSRYLVKRTGEKVFLECVQDMDHENMFWYRQDPGLGLRLIYFSYDVKMKEKGDIPEGYSVSREKKERFSLILESASTNQTSMYLCASTLAQLNGQFFGPGTRLTVL.

This clonotype was seen a few times. This chain joins TRBV20-1 and TRBJ2-5, with 8 bases identical to TRBD2. After removal of 3 bases from V and 5 bases from J, the junction contained 8 bases not matched to a gene. The CDR3 consists of 14 residues. Per the germline V gene, CDR1 is DFQATT and CDR2 is SNEGSKA (reference sequence). The CDR3 spells CSASGSAGGETQYF. CDR3 DNA: TGCAGTGCTAGTGGAAGCGCGGGAGGTGAGACCCAGTACTTC.

This clonotype was detected a few times. The rearrangement links TRBV7-3 to TRBJ2-1; 15 bases align to TRBD2. The germline V gene encodes CDR1 SGHTA and CDR2 FQGTGA. V shed 7 bases and J 9 bases; nucleotides not matched to a gene: 4. The CDR3 runs 14 residues. CDR3 DNA sequence: TGTGCCAGCACGTTGGGACTAGCGGGAGGTGAGCAGTTCTTC. Translation: CASTLGLAGGEQFF. Based on the CDR3 plus reference TRBV7-3 and TRBJ2-1, the full variable domain is GAGVSQTPSNKVTEKGKYVELRCDPISGHTALYWYRQSLGQGPEFLIYFQGTGAADDSGLPNDRFFAVRPEGSVSTLKIQRTERGDSAVYLCASTLGLAGGEQFFGPGTRLTVL.

The rearrangement links TRBV7-9 to TRBJ2-7; 10 nucleotides agree with TRBD2. V lost 5 bases, J lost 2 bases, and 12 bases stayed unmatched. The CDR3 has 17 amino acids. CDR1 and CDR2 from the germline V gene are SEHNR and FQNEAQ (reference sequence). The CDR3 loop is CASSGPPPSGGTYEQYF. The CDR3 region has the DNA TGTGCCAGCAGCGGACCCCCTCCTAGCGGGGGCACCTACGAGCAGTACTTC. The whole variable domain, remainder taken from reference TRBV7-9 and TRBJ2-7, is DTGVSQNPRHKITKRGQNVTFRCDPISEHNRLYWYRQTLGQGPEFLTYFQNEAQLEKSRLLSDRFSAERPKGSFSTLEIQRTEQGDSAMYLCASSGPPPSGGTYEQYFGPGTRLTVT.

The DNA of the CDR3 is TGTGCCAGTAGTACGCCTAGCGGGAGGGCGTACGAGCAGTACTTC. Residues: CASSTPSGRAYEQYF. The V and J genes are TRBV19 and TRBJ2-7, with 12 nucleotides matching TRBD2. CDR3 size: 15 residues. The trim removed 4 bases at V and 4 bases at J, leaving 5 bases unmatched. Germline V gene data show CDR1 as LNHDA and CDR2 as SQIVND (reference sequence). The full variable domain, in which reference TRBV19 and TRBJ2-7 provide the parts outside the CDR3, is DGGITQSPKYLFRKEGQNVTLSCEQNLNHDAMYWYRQDPGQGLRLIYYSQIVNDFQKGDIAEGYSVSREKKESFPLTVTSAQKNPTAFYLCASSTPSGRAYEQYFGPGTRLTVT.

In this sample, this clonotype turned up many times. The rearrangement uses TRBV28 and TRBJ2-3; D is ambiguous. Germline V lookup: CDR1 MDHEN, CDR2 SYDVKM. The CDR3 runs to 15 residues. The V end lost 3 bases, the J end lost 2 bases, and 12 bases lay between the germline ends. This chain's CDR3 is CASSLGKGITDTQYF. The CDR3 DNA reads TGTGCCAGCAGTTTGGGAAAAGGGATCACAGATACGCAGTATTTT.

The V call is TRBV10-1, the J call TRBJ1-5, with a possible D match to TRBD1 (6 bases). CDR3 length: 17 residues. The V end lost 1 base, the J end lost 5 bases, and 18 bases lay between the germline ends. Germline V CDR1 and CDR2: WNHNN, SYGVQD (reference sequence). CDR3 coding DNA: TGCGCCAGCAGTGAGTTGACTGGAAGGGGGGCGGATCAGCCCCAGCATTTT. Amino acid sequence: CASSELTGRGADQPQHF.

At least ten counts were recorded for this clonotype. The V call is TRBV7-9, the J call TRBJ2-7; 10 positions match TRBD1. V lost 5 bases to trimming and J lost 3 bases; unmatched junction nucleotides: 10. Germline CDR1 and CDR2: SEHNR and FQNEAQ (reference sequence). The CDR3 covers 16 residues. This chain's CDR3 is CASSPFPGQGNYEQYF. CDR3 DNA sequence: TGTGCCAGCAGCCCCTTTCCGGGACAGGGGAACTACGAGCAGTACTTC.

This CDR3 reads CAITPDRYEQYF. The CDR3 nucleotides are TGTGCCATCACGCCAGATCGCTACGAGCAGTACTTC. The chain is built from TRBV10-3 and TRBJ2-7; D is undetermined. Germline CDR1 is ENHRY and CDR2 is SYGVKD. The CDR3 runs 12 residues. V was shortened by 7 bases and J by 3 bases, with 10 bases between the two germline ends.

Only a few counts were recorded for this clonotype. V usage is TRBV6-1 and J usage is TRBJ2-2; 7 bases map to TRBD2. This CDR3 spans 20 amino acids. Germline lookup yields CDR1 MNHNS and CDR2 SASEGT. Trimming at V came to 3 bases and at J to 0 bases, leaving 16 bases not matched to a gene. In nucleotides, the CDR3 is TGTGCCAGCAGTGATAGTATAGCGGGCCTTATCGGGGCGAACACCGGGGAGCTGTTTTTT. It is translated as CASSDSIAGLIGANTGELFF.

This clonotype was seen ten or more times. The rearrangement joins TRBV11-3 to TRBJ2-1; 7 bases match TRBD2. Germline V gives CDR1 SGHNT, CDR2 YENEEA. The ends lost 3 bases at V and 6 bases at J; junction bases unmatched: 11. The CDR3 covers 16 residues. The CDR3 coding sequence is TGTGCCAGCAGCTTCGGCCCAGCGGGGTTCGGCAATGAGCAGTTCTTC. It codes for CASSFGPAGFGNEQFF.

In its sample, this clonotype was seen a few times. The V call is TRBV4-2, the J call TRBJ2-5; D is possibly TRBD2 (5 bases). The CDR3 contains 15 residues. Per the germline V gene, CDR1 is LGHNA and CDR2 is YNFKEQ. The ends were cut back, 0 bases at V and 5 bases at J, with 13 bases in the middle. CDR3 protein: CASSQDGSSLETQYF. The CDR3, as DNA: TGTGCCAGCAGCCAAGATGGTTCTAGCCTGGAGACCCAGTACTTC.

This clonotype was detected ten times or more. The rearrangement links TRBV12-3 or TRBV12-4 to TRBJ2-7, with 7 bases matching TRBD2. V lost 1 base and J lost 2; bases outside the gene matches: 5. This CDR3 region has 15 residues. The DNA of the CDR3 is TGTGCCAGCAGTTTAGGGTCTAGCGGACCCTACGAGCAGTACTTC. Amino acids: CASSLGSSGPYEQYF.

This clonotype was picked up a small number of times. V is TRBV7-6 and J is TRBJ2-3; maybe TRBD2 (5 bases). This CDR3 has 18 amino acids. The germline gives CDR1 SGHVS, CDR2 FNYEAQ. Deletions cut 2 bases from V and 4 bases from J, with 22 bases between. The CDR3 sequence is CASSLSGNTEWRSDTQYF. The CDR3 DNA follows: TGTGCCAGCAGCTTATCGGGCAATACGGAGTGGAGGTCAGATACGCAGTATTTT.

The chain couples TRBV19 to TRBJ1-5; D not certain. The V gene lost 8 bases and the J gene lost 3 bases, with 11 bases spanning the gap. CDR3 length equals 13 residues. The germline gives CDR1 LNHDA, CDR2 SQIVND (reference sequence). The CDR3 region has the DNA TGTGCCAGTCGAACTAGCTACAATCAGCCCCAGCATTTT. Protein product: CASRTSYNQPQHF.

The V gene is TRBV20-1, the J gene TRBJ2-5; 8 positions match TRBD2. CDR1 DFQATT and CDR2 SNEGSKA come from the germline V gene (reference sequence). This CDR3 has 13 residues. Losses at the gene ends were 3 bases for V and 2 bases for J; bases not matched to a gene: 2. The CDR3 DNA reads as TGCAGTGCTAGCGCGGGAGGACAAGAGACCCAGTACTTC. Translated, it gives CSASAGGQETQYF.

In its sample, this clonotype was seen many times. The chain couples TRBV20-1 to TRBJ2-1; no definite D call. Between the trimmed V and J ends, which lost 6 bases and 7 bases, there was a span of 19 bases. CDR1 and CDR2 from the germline V gene are DFQATT and SNEGSKA (reference sequence). There are 14 residues in the CDR3. The CDR3 sequence: CSATPNGLRNEQFF. The CDR3 region has the DNA TGCAGTGCCACCCCCAACGGCCTTAGGAATGAGCAGTTCTTC.